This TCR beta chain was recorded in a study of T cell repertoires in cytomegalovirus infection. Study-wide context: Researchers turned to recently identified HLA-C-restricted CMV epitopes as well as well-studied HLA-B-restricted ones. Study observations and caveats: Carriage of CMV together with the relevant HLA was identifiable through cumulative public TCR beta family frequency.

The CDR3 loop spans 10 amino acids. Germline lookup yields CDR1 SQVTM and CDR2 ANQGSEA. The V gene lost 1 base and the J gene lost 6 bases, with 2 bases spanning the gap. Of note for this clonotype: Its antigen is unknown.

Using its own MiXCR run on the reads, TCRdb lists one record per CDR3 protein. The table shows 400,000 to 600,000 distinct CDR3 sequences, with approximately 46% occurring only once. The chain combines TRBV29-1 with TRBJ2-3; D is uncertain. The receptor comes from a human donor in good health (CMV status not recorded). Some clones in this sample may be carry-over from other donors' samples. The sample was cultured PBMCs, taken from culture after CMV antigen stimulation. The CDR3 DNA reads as TGCAGCGTTGAAGCGGATACGCAGTATTTT. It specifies CSVEADTQYF.